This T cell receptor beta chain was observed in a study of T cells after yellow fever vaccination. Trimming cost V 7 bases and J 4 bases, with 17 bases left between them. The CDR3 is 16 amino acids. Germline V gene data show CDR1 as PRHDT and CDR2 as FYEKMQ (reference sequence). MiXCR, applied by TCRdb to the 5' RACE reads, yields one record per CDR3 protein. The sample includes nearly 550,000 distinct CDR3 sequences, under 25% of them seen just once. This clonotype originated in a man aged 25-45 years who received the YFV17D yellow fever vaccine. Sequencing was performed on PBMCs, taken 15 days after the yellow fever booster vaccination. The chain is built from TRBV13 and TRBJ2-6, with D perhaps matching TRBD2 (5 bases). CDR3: CASIGLSGKGANVLTF. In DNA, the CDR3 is TGTGCCAGCATCGGACTGAGCGGTAAAGGGGCCAACGTCCTGACTTTC. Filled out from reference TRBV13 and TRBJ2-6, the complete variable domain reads AAGVIQSPRHLIKEKRETATLKCYPIPRHDTVYWYQQGPGQDPQFLISFYEKMQSDKGSIPDRFSAQQFSDYHSELNMSSLELGDSALYFCASIGLSGKGANVLTFGAGSRLTVL.